The clone carrying this T cell receptor (beta chain) was observed at least ten times. What it binds is unknown. The TCR library protocol attached unique molecular identifiers to the individual cDNA molecules. MiXCR, applied by TCRdb to the 5' RACE reads, yields one record per CDR3 protein. Of tens of thousands of distinct CDR3 sequences listed, around 9.3% are singletons. The CDR3 consists of 14 residues. The germline gives CDR1 MGHDK, CDR2 SYGVNS. V lost 4 bases and J lost 4, with 8 bases in between. These data originate in a study of early T cells in non-severe SARS-CoV-2 infection. Study at large: Sequencing of bulk RNA from unsorted whole blood was done, without chain pairing. Study-wide points: CD4 and private specificities were missed by VDJdb matching, which favored anti-spike CD8 responses.

Source material: whole blood. The origin of this receptor is an adult who was a healthcare worker with PCR-confirmed SARS-CoV-2 infection or an uninfected control (not recorded which). This chain joins TRBV25-1 and TRBJ1-6; D ambiguous. The CDR3 spells CASSAVGYNSPLHF. The DNA for the CDR3 is TGTGCCAGCAGTGCTGTAGGATATAATTCACCCCTCCACTTT.